Following are 7 T cell receptor beta chains from one sample sequenced in a study of post-analysis software for immune sequencing data. Antigens for these TCRs are unknown. TCR beta cDNA libraries had unique molecular identifiers. TCRdb itself ran the PCR reads through MiXCR, one entry per CDR3 protein. The table lists about 570,000 distinct CDR3 sequences, roughly 34% of them singletons. Whole-study results and caveats: TRBV5-6, TRBV5-1 and TRBV20-1 were among four or five TRBV segments more frequent in patients than controls.

The sequencing sample was made of blood. These TCRs come from a girl aged 2-17 years with multiple sclerosis.

Regarding this clonotype: This likely comes from a read error, as the CDR3 has no conserved phenylalanine or tryptophan at its end. The chain combines TRBV5-6 with TRBJ1-2; D unclear. This CDR3 has 15 amino acids. CDR1 is SGHDT, CDR2 YYEEEE, per germline. V was shortened by 4 bases and J by 7 bases, with 20 bases between the two germline ends. For the CDR3, the DNA is TGTGCCAGCAGCCTCTCGGCAGGCCCAGGTGGTGGCTACACCTGC. It translates to CASSLSAGPGGGYTC.

This clonotype has only a few counts. This chain links TRBV24-1 with TRBJ2-6; D gene ambiguous. The CDR3 runs to 15 residues. The V end was cut by 12 bases, the J end by 0 bases, with 14 bases between. In germline, CDR1 is KGHDR, CDR2 SFDVKD. CDR3 in DNA: TGTGCCTCCAACCTTGCTACCTCTGGGGCCAACGTCCTGACTTTC. This gives the protein CASNLATSGANVLTF.

There are a few counts of this clonotype. The V call is TRBV20-1, the J call TRBJ1-6; 7 positions agree with TRBD1. This CDR3 is built from 14 residues. With V trimmed by 0 bases and J by 10 bases, 6 bases remained unmatched. Germline values: CDR1 DFQATT, CDR2 SNEGSKA (reference sequence). CDR3 DNA sequence: TGCAGTGCTAGAGATCTAGGACAGGAGTCACCCCTCCACTTT. Encoded protein: CSARDLGQESPLHF.

This clonotype was seen a few times. The V gene is TRBV6-1, the J gene TRBJ1-5; D is perhaps TRBD1 (5 bases). From germline, CDR1 is MNHNS and CDR2 SASEGT. The CDR3 runs to 16 residues. V lost 7 bases and J 3 bases, leaving 19 bases between the germline ends. The CDR3: CASTKIGDGYNQPQHF. For the CDR3, the DNA is TGTGCCAGCACCAAAATTGGGGACGGCTACAATCAGCCCCAGCATTTT.

This clonotype appeared a few times. The chain couples TRBV21-1 to TRBJ2-3; TRBD1, the table's D call, was not compared with the DNA. TRBV21-1 is deemed a pseudogene. The CDR3 has 14 amino acids. CDR3 bases: TGTGCCAGCAGCAAAGTACCGGGGACAGATACGCAGTATTTT. It yields the protein CASSKVPGTDTQYF.

For this clonotype: A much more abundant neighbour one base away suggests this may be a read error. The chain couples TRBV25-1 to TRBJ2-1, with 7 bases identical to TRBD1. The ends lost 10 bases at V and 4 bases at J; junction bases unmatched: 7. The CDR3 consists of 13 residues. Germline-derived CDR1 and CDR2 are MGHDK and SYGVNS. In DNA form, the CDR3 reads TGTGCCAACAAAGGGGGACAGTACAATGAGCAGTTCTTC. Amino acids: CANKGGQYNEQFF.

This clonotype was detected a few times. The chain joins TRBV5-1 to TRBJ1-1, with TRBD1 as a possible D gene (6 bases). Per germline, CDR1 SGHRS and CDR2 YFSETQ. Deletions cut 0 bases from V and 0 bases from J, with 12 bases between. The CDR3 runs 16 residues. CDR3 sequence reads: CASSLDGRGMNTEAFF. The CDR3 coding sequence is TGCGCCAGCAGCTTGGATGGCAGGGGAATGAACACTGAAGCTTTCTTT. Supplemented by reference TRBV5-1 and TRBJ1-1, the full variable domain reads KAGVTQTPRYLIKTRGQQVTLSCSPISGHRSVSWYQQTPGQGLQFLFEYFSETQRNKGNFPGRFSGRQFSNSRSEMNVSTLELGDSALYLCASSLDGRGMNTEAFFGQGTRLTVV.